These 21 T cell receptor beta chains originate from one sample sequenced in a study of T cell responses to AZD1222 COVID-19 vaccine. The protocol was immunoSEQ multiplex PCR, while the TCRdb copy is restricted to in-frame clones and leaves out a portion. This sample has about 120,000 clones; more than 85% occur once, and the top ten carry approximately 3.1%. Material: peripheral blood, obtained on day 0 of AZD1222 vaccination. The receptors stem from an adult in good health.

The chain employs TRBV24-1 and TRBJ2-1; maybe TRBD1 (5 bases). V lost 0 bases to trimming and J lost 9 bases, with 14 bases between them. This CDR3 contains 15 residues. The germline CDR1 and CDR2 sequences are KGHDR and SFDVKD. The CDR3 DNA reads as TGTGCCACCAGTGATTTGGAGACAGTTCATGGTGAGCAGTTCTTC. It yields the protein CATSDLETVHGEQFF.

This sequence joins TRBV29-1 and TRBJ2-7; D might be TRBD1 (5 bases). CDR1 and CDR2 from the germline V gene are SQVTM and ANQGSEA. This CDR3 region has 15 residues. Trimming stripped 0 bases from V and 0 bases from J, with 12 bases between. In DNA form, the CDR3 reads TGCAGCGTTGAAGATCAGACAGAACTCTCCTACGAGCAGTACTTC. Residues: CSVEDQTELSYEQYF.

J is TRBJ2-3 and V is TRBV18; 9 nucleotides agree with TRBD2. The CDR3 runs to 15 residues. Germline CDR1 reads KGHSH; CDR2 reads LQKENI. Trimming cost V 3 bases and J 4 bases; bases outside gene matches: 5. CDR3 DNA: TGTGCCAGCTCACCTAGCGGGAGTGCCCCAGATACGCAGTATTTT. This codes for CASSPSGSAPDTQYF.

The J gene is TRBJ2-1, the V gene TRBV6-4; D possibly corresponds to TRBD2 (7 bases). This CDR3 comprises 15 residues. Germline V CDR1 and CDR2: MRHNA, SNTAGT. The germline V and J ends were trimmed by 8 bases and 10 bases, with 24 bases remaining between them. The CDR3, as DNA: TGTGCCAGCCGGAACAGCCTACTCGCGGGGGCCGAGCAGTTCTTC. Amino acids: CASRNSLLAGAEQFF.

The chain recombines TRBV27 with TRBJ1-1; 12 positions match TRBD1. CDR1 MNHEY and CDR2 SMNVEV come from the germline V gene (reference sequence). The V and J ends lost 5 bases and 1 base, in that order; junction bases with no gene match: 8. There are 17 residues in the CDR3. This CDR3 reads CASSPRGTGGRNTEAFF. The CDR3 DNA sequence: TGTGCCAGCAGTCCCCGGGGGACAGGGGGCCGGAACACTGAAGCTTTCTTT.

The J gene is TRBJ2-3, the V gene TRBV3-1 (or the pseudogene TRBV3-2), with TRBD1 as a possible D gene (7 bases). The germline V gene has CDR1 LGHDT and CDR2 YNNKEL (reference sequence). The V end lost 4 bases, the J end lost 6 bases, and 11 bases lay between the germline ends. The length of the CDR3 is 13 residues. The CDR3 coding sequence is TGTGCCAGCAGCCCGACAGGGAGGGATACGCAGTATTTT. Protein: CASSPTGRDTQYF.

The CDR3 loop reads CASSPAGARTEAFF. CDR3 DNA: TGTGCCAGCAGCCCGGCCGGGGCGAGGACTGAAGCTTTCTTT. The V call is TRBV3-1 (or the pseudogene TRBV3-2), the J call TRBJ1-1; the D gene is possibly TRBD1 (5 bases). The CDR3 has 14 residues. Deletions cut 4 bases from V and 5 bases from J, with 14 bases between. Per the germline V gene, CDR1 is LGHDT and CDR2 is YNNKEL (reference sequence).

This clone was counted a single time. The chain combines TRBV25-1 with TRBJ2-5, with D perhaps given as TRBD1 or TRBD2 (6 bases each). This CDR3 has 13 amino acids. V dropped 5 bases and J dropped 5 bases, with 12 bases sitting between them. In germline, CDR1 is MGHDK, CDR2 SYGVNS. The CDR3 nucleotides are TGTGCCAGCAGTAGGCAGGGGAGGGAGACCCAGTACTTC. Translating it yields CASSRQGRETQYF.

This chain joins TRBV27 and TRBJ2-3; the D gene is possibly TRBD2 (5 bases). The CDR3 extends over 13 amino acids. Trimming pared 6 bases from V and 5 bases from J, leaving 12 bases between. The germline CDR1 and CDR2 sequences are MNHEY and SMNVEV (reference sequence). CDR3 sequence: CASSLIARDTQYF. The DNA of the CDR3 is TGTGCCAGCAGCCTGATAGCGAGAGATACGCAGTATTTT.

This chain connects TRBV28 to TRBJ2-7; D gene uncertain. Germline assignment: CDR1 MDHEN and CDR2 SYDVKM. The length of the CDR3 is 14 residues. The V and J ends lost 5 bases and 3 bases respectively, with 14 bases between them. The CDR3 DNA is TGTGCCAGCAGTAAAGACCGAAACGACTACGAGCAGTACTTC. It encodes CASSKDRNDYEQYF.

The rearrangement joins TRBV28 to TRBJ1-5; no reliable D call. CDR1 MDHEN and CDR2 SYDVKM come from the germline V gene. The V gene lost 6 bases and the J gene lost 0 bases, with 9 bases spanning the gap. The CDR3 extends over 14 amino acids. This CDR3 is CASSVLDSNQPQHF. The CDR3 bases are TGTGCCAGCAGCGTTTTAGATAGCAATCAGCCCCAGCATTTT.

The chain uses TRBV14 and TRBJ2-1; unclear D gene. Trimming took 6 bases from V and 0 from J, leaving 12 bases between them. Germline CDR1 and CDR2: SGHDN and FVKESK. The CDR3 is made up of 15 amino acids. The CDR3 nucleotides are TGTGCCAGCAGTTTCGCCAAGAGCTCCTACAATGAGCAGTTCTTC. It translates to CASSFAKSSYNEQFF.

There are a few counts of this clone. The genes are TRBV28 and TRBJ2-1, with 7 bases aligning to TRBD2. CDR3 length equals 17 residues. V lost 4 bases, J lost 3 bases, and 12 bases stayed unmatched. In germline, CDR1 is MDHEN, CDR2 SYDVKM. The CDR3 sequence is CASSSLNLAAIYNEQFF. Written as DNA, the CDR3 is TGTGCCAGCAGTTCCCTCAATCTAGCGGCTATCTACAATGAGCAGTTCTTC.

V and J are TRBV5-1 and TRBJ2-5; D remains unclear. The length of the CDR3 is 13 residues. The ends were cut back, 5 bases at V and 2 bases at J, with 10 bases in the middle. CDR1 and CDR2 (germline): SGHRS, YFSETQ. CDR3 nucleotides: TGCGCCAGCAGTTATGAGCCGCAAGAGACCCAGTACTTC. Amino acid sequence: CASSYEPQETQYF.

This clone appeared a single time. The chain employs TRBV2 and TRBJ2-1, with D unresolved. V lost 4 bases and J lost 14, with 3 bases in between. In germline, CDR1 is SNHLY, CDR2 FYNNEI. The CDR3 loop spans 8 amino acids. CDR3 sequence (DNA): TGTGCCAGCAGTGGAGAGTTCTTC. The encoded protein is CASSGEFF.

The chain combines TRBV11-2 with TRBJ2-7; D might be TRBD1 or TRBD2, each matching 5 bases. CDR3 size: 15 residues. V gave up 1 base and J gave up 0 bases, with 10 bases separating them. Germline CDR1 is SGHAT and CDR2 is FQNNGV. In DNA, the CDR3 is TGTGCCAGCAGCTTAGTTGGGACCCCCTCCTACGAGCAGTACTTC. Translating it yields CASSLVGTPSYEQYF. The whole variable domain, filled in from reference TRBV11-2 and TRBJ2-7, reads EAGVAQSPRYKIIEKRQSVAFWCNPISGHATLYWYQQILGQGPKLLIQFQNNGVVDDSQLPKDRFSAERLKGVDSTLKIQPAKLEDSAVYLCASSLVGTPSYEQYFGPGTRLTVT.

J is TRBJ2-7 and V is TRBV6-5; D is ambiguous. CDR3 length equals 14 residues. The V gene lost 0 bases and the J gene lost 9 bases, with 15 bases spanning the gap. Germline CDR1 MNHEY, CDR2 SVGAGI. This CDR3 reads CASSYSRLSGVQYF. The CDR3, as DNA: TGTGCCAGCAGTTACTCGAGACTCTCGGGCGTGCAGTACTTC.

This chain connects TRBV5-1 to TRBJ2-1; 10 bases are a match to TRBD2. Unmatched junction bases numbered 8, after V lost 5 bases and J lost 6 bases. Germline V gives CDR1 SGHRS, CDR2 YFSETQ. The length of the CDR3 is 15 residues. For the CDR3, the DNA is TGCGCCAGCAGGGAGATAGCGGGAGGCTCCAATGAGCAGTTCTTC. Its translation: CASREIAGGSNEQFF.

This chain connects TRBV12-2 to TRBJ1-5. TRBV12-2 is designated a pseudogene. The length of the CDR3 is 11 residues. CDR3 protein: CASRLFQPQHF. DNA for the CDR3: TGTGCAAGTCGCCTATTTCAGCCCCAGCATTTT.

The chain recombines TRBV27 with TRBJ2-4; 9 nucleotides match TRBD2. V shed 2 bases, J shed 0 bases, and the junction held 5 bases outside the gene matches. The length of the CDR3 is 17 residues. Germline lookup yields CDR1 MNHEY and CDR2 SMNVEV (reference sequence). This chain's CDR3 is CASSLDLAGVAKNIQYF. CDR3 in DNA: TGTGCCAGCAGTTTAGACTTAGCGGGGGTAGCCAAAAACATTCAGTACTTC.

This chain joins TRBV6-4 and TRBJ1-4, with D possibly TRBD1 on 6 matching bases. Trimming removed 6 bases from V and 4 bases from J, with 18 bases in between. This CDR3 region has 16 residues. The germline V gene encodes CDR1 MRHNA and CDR2 SNTAGT. The CDR3 sequence is CASSCIKDSLNEKLFF. The CDR3 DNA follows: TGTGCCAGCAGCTGTATTAAGGACAGCCTTAATGAAAAACTGTTTTTT.